This entry describes one T cell receptor (beta chain). The antigen remains undetermined. No patient escaped relapse after autologous stem cell transplantation, and brentuximab vedotin exposure varied. TCRdb's copy holds only in-frame clones and misses some; the assay was immunoSEQ multiplex PCR. The table includes fewer than 100,000 clones, more than 90% detected once. This sample was taken from a study of PD-1 blockade in classical Hodgkin lymphoma. Study at large: Intravenous nivolumab at 3 mg/kg was given to patients every 2 weeks.

Study-wide points: Individuals who commenced nivolumab within less than 1 year of ASCT were excluded.

The sequencing here drew on peripheral blood mononuclear cells (PBMCs), taken at baseline. This clonotype was sampled from a human donor with classical Hodgkin lymphoma.

CDR3 coding DNA: TGTGCCACCAGCCGGGGACAGGGGCGCTACGAGCAGTACTTC. Translation gives CATSRGQGRYEQYF. The chain employs TRBV15 and TRBJ2-7, with 10 bases matching TRBD1. J was trimmed by 3 bases and V by 5 bases; bases with no gene match: 4. The CDR3 contains 14 residues. Looked up from germline, CDR1 is LNHNV and CDR2 is YYDKDF (reference sequence).